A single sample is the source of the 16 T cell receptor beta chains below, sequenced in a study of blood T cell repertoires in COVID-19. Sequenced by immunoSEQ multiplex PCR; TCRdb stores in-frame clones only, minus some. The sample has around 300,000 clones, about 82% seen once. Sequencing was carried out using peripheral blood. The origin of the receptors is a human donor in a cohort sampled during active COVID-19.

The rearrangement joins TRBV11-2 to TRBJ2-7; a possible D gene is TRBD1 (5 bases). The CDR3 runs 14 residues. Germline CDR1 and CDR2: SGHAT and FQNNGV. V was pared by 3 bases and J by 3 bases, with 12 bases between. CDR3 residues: CASSFQVTDYEQYF. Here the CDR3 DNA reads TGTGCCAGCAGCTTCCAAGTGACAGACTACGAGCAGTACTTC.

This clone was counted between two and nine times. The CDR3 nucleotides are TGTGCCTGGAGGGACCCCGGACAGGGCAACTATAATTCACCCCTCCACTTT. Protein: CAWRDPGQGNYNSPLHF. V usage is TRBV30 and J usage is TRBJ1-6, with 8 bases lining up with TRBD1. The germline CDR1 and CDR2 sequences are GTSNPN and SVGIG (reference sequence). Germline trimming cut 3 bases from V and 3 bases from J; bases unmatched to any gene: 10. This CDR3 spans 17 amino acids.

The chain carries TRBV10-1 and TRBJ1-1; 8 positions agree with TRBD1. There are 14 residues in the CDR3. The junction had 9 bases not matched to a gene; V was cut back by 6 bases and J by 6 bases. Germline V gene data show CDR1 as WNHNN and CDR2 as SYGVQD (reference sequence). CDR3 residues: CASSEDRANPEAFF. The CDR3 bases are TGCGCCAGCAGCGAGGACAGGGCAAATCCTGAAGCTTTCTTT.

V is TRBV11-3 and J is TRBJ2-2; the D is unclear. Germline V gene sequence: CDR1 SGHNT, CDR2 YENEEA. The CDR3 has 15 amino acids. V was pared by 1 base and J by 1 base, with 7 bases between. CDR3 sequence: CASSLAAGNTGELFF. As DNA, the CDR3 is TGTGCCAGCAGCTTAGCCGCAGGGAACACCGGGGAGCTGTTTTTT.

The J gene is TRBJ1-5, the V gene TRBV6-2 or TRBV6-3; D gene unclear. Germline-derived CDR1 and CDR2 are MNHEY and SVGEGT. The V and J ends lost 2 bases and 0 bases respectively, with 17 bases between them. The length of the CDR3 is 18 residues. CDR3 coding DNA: TGTGCCAGCAGTTACGGGTCTTGGCAGGCAGCTAGCAATCAGCCCCAGCATTTT. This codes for CASSYGSWQAASNQPQHF.

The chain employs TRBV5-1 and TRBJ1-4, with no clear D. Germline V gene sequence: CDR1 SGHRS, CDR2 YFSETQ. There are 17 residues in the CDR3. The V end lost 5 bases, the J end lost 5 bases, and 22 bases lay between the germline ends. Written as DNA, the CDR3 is TGCGCCAGCAGTTATGACCCTCCCGAGCGGAAAAATGAAAAACTGTTTTTT. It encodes CASSYDPPERKNEKLFF.

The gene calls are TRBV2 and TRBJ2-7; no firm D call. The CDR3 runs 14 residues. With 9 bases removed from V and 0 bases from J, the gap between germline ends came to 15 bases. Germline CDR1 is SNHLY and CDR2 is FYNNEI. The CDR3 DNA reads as TGTGCCAGTCGTCCAACCTACCTCTCCTACGAGCAGTACTTC. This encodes CASRPTYLSYEQYF.

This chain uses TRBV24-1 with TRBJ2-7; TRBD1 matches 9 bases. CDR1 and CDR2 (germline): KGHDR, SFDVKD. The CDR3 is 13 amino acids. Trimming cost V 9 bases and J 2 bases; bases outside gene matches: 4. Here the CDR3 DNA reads TGTGCCACCGGGACAGGGAAGACCTACGAGCAGTACTTC. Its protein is CATGTGKTYEQYF.

Written as DNA, the CDR3 is TGCGCCAGCAGCTTGACAGGGTGGACCGGGGAGCTGTTTTTT. This codes for CASSLTGWTGELFF. The chain has TRBV5-1 and TRBJ2-2, with D possibly matching TRBD1 (6 bases). The germline V and J ends were trimmed by 1 base and 5 bases, with 9 bases remaining between them. CDR3 length equals 14 residues. Germline V gene lookup returns CDR1 SGHRS and CDR2 YFSETQ.

For the CDR3, the DNA is TGTGCCAGCAGTTTGGCGCTCGGGGAGCAGTTCTTC. Residues: CASSLALGEQFF. J is TRBJ2-1 and V is TRBV12-3 or TRBV12-4; no clear D. The V and J ends lost 3 bases and 10 bases respectively, with 10 bases between them. The CDR3 runs 12 residues.

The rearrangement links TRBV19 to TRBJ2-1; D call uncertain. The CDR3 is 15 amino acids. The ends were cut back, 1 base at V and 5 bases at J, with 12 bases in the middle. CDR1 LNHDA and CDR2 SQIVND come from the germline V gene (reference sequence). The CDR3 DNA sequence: TGTGCCAGTAGTATAGTTCTCAGGCAGGACAATGAGCAGTTCTTC. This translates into CASSIVLRQDNEQFF.

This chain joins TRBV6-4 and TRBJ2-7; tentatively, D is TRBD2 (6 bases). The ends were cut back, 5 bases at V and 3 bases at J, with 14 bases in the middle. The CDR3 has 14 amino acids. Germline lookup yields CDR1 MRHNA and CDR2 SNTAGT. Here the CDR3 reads CASSKGGAGYEQYF. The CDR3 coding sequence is TGTGCCAGCAGTAAAGGAGGGGCAGGCTACGAGCAGTACTTC.

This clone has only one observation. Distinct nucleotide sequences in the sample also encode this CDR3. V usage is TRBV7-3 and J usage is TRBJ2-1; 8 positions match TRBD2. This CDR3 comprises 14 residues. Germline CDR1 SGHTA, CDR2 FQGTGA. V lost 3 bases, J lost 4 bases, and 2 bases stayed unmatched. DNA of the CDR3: TGTGCCAGCAGCTTGCGGGGGGCTTACAATGAGCAGTTCTTC. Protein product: CASSLRGAYNEQFF.

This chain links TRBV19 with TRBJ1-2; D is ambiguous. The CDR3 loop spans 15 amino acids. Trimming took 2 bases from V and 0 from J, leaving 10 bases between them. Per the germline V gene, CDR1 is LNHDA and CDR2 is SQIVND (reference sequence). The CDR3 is CASSIWYGANYGYTF. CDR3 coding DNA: TGTGCCAGTAGTATATGGTACGGAGCTAACTATGGCTACACCTTC.

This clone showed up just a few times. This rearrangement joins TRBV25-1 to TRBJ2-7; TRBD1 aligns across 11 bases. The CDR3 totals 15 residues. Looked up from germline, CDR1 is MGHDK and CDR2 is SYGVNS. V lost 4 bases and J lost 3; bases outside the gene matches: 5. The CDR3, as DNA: TGTGCCAGCAGTGGGGGGGACAGGGGGGACTACGAGCAGTACTTC. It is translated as CASSGGDRGDYEQYF.

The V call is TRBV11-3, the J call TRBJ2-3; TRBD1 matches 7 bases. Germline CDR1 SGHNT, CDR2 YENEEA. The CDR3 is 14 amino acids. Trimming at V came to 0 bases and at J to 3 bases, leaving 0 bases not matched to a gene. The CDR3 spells CASSLEQGTDTQYF. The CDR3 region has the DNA TGTGCCAGCAGCTTAGAACAGGGGACAGATACGCAGTATTTT.